The next 25 T cell receptor beta chains were all read from a single sample in a study of T cell changes during pregnancy in multiple sclerosis. Generated by immunoSEQ multiplex PCR, the TCRdb table keeps only in-frame clones and is missing some. Among 70,000 to 100,000 clones, 94% were seen once, and the ten largest hold 2% to 2.5%. The sample consisted of peripheral blood, taken in the third trimester of pregnancy. These receptors all come from a female donor with multiple sclerosis, enrolled in a pregnancy study.

This chain uses TRBV27 with TRBJ2-4; 8 bases match TRBD1. The J segment lost 0 bases and the V segment lost 6 bases, leaving 16 bases of the junction unmatched. Germline lookup yields CDR1 MNHEY and CDR2 SMNVEV (reference sequence). This CDR3 is built from 19 residues. The CDR3 nucleotides are TGTGCCAGCAGGAGATCAGGGGGCCCCTCTTCAATAGCCAAAAACATTCAGTACTTC. Translating gives CASRRSGGPSSIAKNIQYF.

The chain uses TRBV5-1 and TRBJ2-7; 8 bases align to TRBD1. The CDR3 sequence is 16 residues long. V shed 5 bases and J 3 bases; nucleotides not matched to a gene: 13. Per germline, CDR1 SGHRS and CDR2 YFSETQ. CDR3 in amino acids: CASRDRAARGSYEQYF. CDR3 nucleotides: TGCGCCAGCAGGGACAGGGCGGCACGGGGGAGCTACGAGCAGTACTTC.

The V gene is TRBV28, the J gene TRBJ1-5; 8 nucleotides align to TRBD1. Trimming cost V 1 base and J 4 bases; bases outside gene matches: 6. The CDR3 has 16 amino acids. Germline loops: CDR1 MDHEN, CDR2 SYDVKM. In DNA form, the CDR3 reads TGTGCCAGCAGTTTATCGGCAGGGGGCTTGAATCAGCCCCAGCATTTT. This codes for CASSLSAGGLNQPQHF.

A few counts support this clone. The J gene is TRBJ2-3, the V gene TRBV6-4; possibly TRBD2 for D (6 bases). V lost 3 bases to trimming and J lost 6 bases, with 19 bases between them. CDR1 MRHNA and CDR2 SNTAGT come from the germline V gene. The CDR3 is made up of 16 amino acids. CDR3 coding DNA: TGTGCCAGCAGTGAAAAACCGGGAGACGGGTCGGATACGCAGTATTTT. It yields the protein CASSEKPGDGSDTQYF.

The chain uses TRBV7-6 and TRBJ1-5, with TRBD1 matching over 9 bases. The CDR3 loop spans 15 amino acids. J gave up 5 bases and V 5 bases, and 7 bases lay outside the gene matches. CDR1 and CDR2 from the germline V gene are SGHVS and FNYEAQ. CDR3 residues: CASSPWTGADQPQHF. CDR3 DNA: TGTGCCAGCAGCCCCTGGACAGGGGCGGATCAGCCCCAGCATTTT. Full variable domain (rest looked up from reference TRBV7-6 and TRBJ1-5): GAGVSQSPRYKVTKRGQDVALRCDPISGHVSLYWYRQALGQGPEFLTYFNYEAQQDKSGLPNDRFSAERPEGSISTLTIQRTEQRDSAMYRCASSPWTGADQPQHFGDGTRLSIL.

This sequence joins TRBV30 and TRBJ1-1; D gene unclear. Per the germline V gene, CDR1 is GTSNPN and CDR2 is SVGIG (reference sequence). CDR3 length: 11 residues. Trimming pared 1 base from V and 7 bases from J, leaving 7 bases between. Here the CDR3 DNA reads TGTGCCTGGAGTGCCCGGGGTGAAGCTTTCTTT. Translated: CAWSARGEAFF.

This clone was seen a single time. This chain connects TRBV6-1 to TRBJ2-5, with 12 positions matching TRBD1. The germline gives CDR1 MNHNS, CDR2 SASEGT. With V trimmed by 3 bases and J by 6 bases, 5 bases remained unmatched. This CDR3 has 15 residues. CDR3 bases: TGTGCCAGCAGTGACGGGACAGGGGGCGCGAAGACCCAGTACTTC. This encodes CASSDGTGGAKTQYF.

The chain joins TRBV5-1 to TRBJ2-1, with 8 bases identical to TRBD1. V was pared by 0 bases and J by 4 bases, with 3 bases of the junction left unmatched. This CDR3 has 15 residues. The germline V gene has CDR1 SGHRS and CDR2 YFSETQ. DNA for the CDR3: TGCGCCAGCAGCTTGGGAGGACAGGGATACAATGAGCAGTTCTTC. Translated: CASSLGGQGYNEQFF.

The sample holds one count of this clone. The chain employs TRBV9 and TRBJ1-1; tentatively, D is TRBD1 (5 bases). The CDR3 is 13 amino acids. Trimming took off 5 bases at V and 5 bases at J, with 13 bases between the two ends. Germline V gives CDR1 SGDLS, CDR2 YYNGEE. The CDR3 sequence: CASSLDPGTEAFF. CDR3 bases: TGTGCCAGCAGTCTGGATCCAGGGACTGAAGCTTTCTTT.

V usage is TRBV25-1 and J usage is TRBJ2-1, with TRBD2 identical over 10 bases. This CDR3 is 17 amino acids long. The germline V gene encodes CDR1 MGHDK and CDR2 SYGVNS. Unmatched junction bases numbered 9, after V lost 4 bases and J lost 3 bases. The DNA of the CDR3 is TGTGCCAGCAGTGCTAGACCGAGACTAGCGGGCTACAATGAGCAGTTCTTC. Translation gives CASSARPRLAGYNEQFF.

This chain uses TRBV19 with TRBJ2-7, with 11 bases that match TRBD2. CDR3 size: 14 residues. V gave up 5 bases and J gave up 4 bases; unmatched junction bases: 4. CDR1 is LNHDA, CDR2 SQIVND, per germline (reference sequence). The DNA of the CDR3 is TGTGCCAGTAGTCTCGGGACTAGCGGTTACGAGCAGTACTTC. Protein: CASSLGTSGYEQYF.

This chain joins TRBV2 and TRBJ2-3; 7 bases are shared with TRBD1. V dropped 6 bases and J dropped 4; count of bases not matched to a gene: 10. Germline lookup yields CDR1 SNHLY and CDR2 FYNNEI. The CDR3 contains 15 residues. DNA for the CDR3: TGTGCCAGCAGCCCTACAGGGGTTGTGGCAGATACGCAGTATTTT. As protein: CASSPTGVVADTQYF.

The J gene is TRBJ2-7, the V gene TRBV18; D remains ambiguous. This CDR3 has 14 amino acids. V was clipped by 3 bases and J by 4 bases, with 13 bases between them. Germline V lookup: CDR1 KGHSH, CDR2 LQKENI. CDR3 bases: TGTGCCAGCTCACCTAGCCCAATACTTTACGAGCAGTACTTC. The encoded protein is CASSPSPILYEQYF.

The chain carries TRBV5-1 and TRBJ1-1; 7 positions match TRBD1. The CDR3 sequence is 14 residues long. CDR1 is SGHRS, CDR2 YFSETQ, per germline. V was clipped by 2 bases and J by 4 bases; unmatched bases: 5. The CDR3 region has the DNA TGCGCCAGCAGCTTCGACAGGGTATCCACTGAAGCTTTCTTT. This translates into CASSFDRVSTEAFF.

This chain connects TRBV25-1 to TRBJ1-2; perhaps TRBD1 as D (6 bases). Per the germline V gene, CDR1 is MGHDK and CDR2 is SYGVNS. V lost 4 bases, J lost 8 bases, and 17 bases lay in between. The CDR3 sequence is 14 residues long. This CDR3 is CASSALQGSRGYTF. CDR3 coding DNA: TGTGCCAGCAGTGCCCTACAGGGAAGTAGAGGCTACACCTTC.

The chain links TRBV27 to TRBJ2-7; perhaps TRBD1 as D (5 bases). The CDR3 spans 15 residues. Germline V lookup: CDR1 MNHEY, CDR2 SMNVEV (reference sequence). Trimming removed 3 bases from V and 3 bases from J, with 15 bases in between. The CDR3 sequence is CASSFEAGLIYEQYF. As DNA, the CDR3 is TGTGCCAGCAGTTTCGAGGCAGGGCTTATCTACGAGCAGTACTTC.

The rearrangement joins TRBV27 to TRBJ2-1, with D maybe TRBD1 (5 bases). Trimming took off 2 bases at V and 3 bases at J, with 14 bases between the two ends. Germline-derived CDR1 and CDR2 are MNHEY and SMNVEV (reference sequence). The CDR3 consists of 16 residues. Here the CDR3 reads CASSLRILDSYNEQFF. CDR3 nucleotides: TGTGCCAGCAGTTTACGTATCTTAGACAGCTACAATGAGCAGTTCTTC.

The genes are TRBV18 and TRBJ2-1; TRBD1 matches 7 bases. Unmatched junction bases numbered 13, after V lost 3 bases and J lost 2 bases. In germline, CDR1 is KGHSH, CDR2 LQKENI. CDR3 length: 18 amino acids. The CDR3 DNA follows: TGTGCCAGCTCACCCAATATCCCTGGGACAGAACCCTACAATGAGCAGTTCTTC. It is translated as CASSPNIPGTEPYNEQFF.

This clone was seen only once. The CDR3 nucleotides are TGTGCCAGCAGCTTATACCCGGGAGAGCGCCAAGAGACCCAGTACTTC. Amino acids: CASSLYPGERQETQYF. The chain couples TRBV7-6 to TRBJ2-5; D is perhaps TRBD2 (6 bases). In germline, CDR1 is SGHVS, CDR2 FNYEAQ. The CDR3 has 16 residues. Trimming pared 2 bases from V and 1 base from J, leaving 14 bases between.

V usage is TRBV21-1 and J usage is TRBJ2-1; TRBD2, the table's D call, lacks a check against the DNA. TRBV21-1 is designated a pseudogene. This CDR3 has 13 residues. Here the CDR3 reads CASSKPSTNEQFF. As DNA, the CDR3 is TGTGCCAGCAGCAAGCCTAGCACGAATGAGCAGTTCTTC.

J is TRBJ1-4 and V is TRBV29-1; D unresolved. The CDR3 is made up of 11 amino acids. Trimming took off 3 bases at V and 8 bases at J, with 7 bases between the two ends. Germline V gives CDR1 SQVTM, CDR2 ANQGSEA. In DNA form, the CDR3 reads TGCAGCGTTGAGGGCCCAGAAAAACTGTTTTTT. It encodes CSVEGPEKLFF.

In regard to this clone: The junction departs from the called germline gene at one end, perhaps through a read error. The chain recombines TRBV2 with TRBJ2-4; 11 nucleotides line up with TRBD1. In germline, CDR1 is SNHLY, CDR2 FYNNEI. The CDR3 totals 12 residues. CDR3 DNA: TGTGCCAGCAGTGGCGGGACAGGGGGTGACCACTTC. Protein: CASSGGTGGDHF.

The rearrangement uses TRBV6-4 and TRBJ1-1; possibly TRBD1 for D (6 bases). The CDR3 spans 14 residues. In germline, CDR1 is MRHNA, CDR2 SNTAGT. Between the trimmed V and J ends, which lost 6 bases and 1 base, there was a span of 12 bases. The DNA for the CDR3 is TGTGCCAGCAGGTACAGGGATGAGAACACTGAAGCTTTCTTT. Amino acids: CASRYRDENTEAFF.

This chain joins TRBV19 and TRBJ1-1, with D unresolved. The V and J ends lost 5 bases and 5 bases respectively, with 15 bases between them. CDR3 length equals 14 residues. In germline, CDR1 is LNHDA, CDR2 SQIVND (reference sequence). CDR3 in amino acids: CASSPGLGGTEAFF. The CDR3 coding sequence is TGTGCCAGTAGTCCCGGACTCGGAGGGACTGAAGCTTTCTTT.

This clone was seen once. The J gene is TRBJ2-2, the V gene TRBV6-5; TRBD2 is a possible D gene (6 bases). Per germline, CDR1 MNHEY and CDR2 SVGAGI. V dropped 2 bases and J dropped 7 bases, with 11 bases sitting between them. The CDR3 is made up of 14 amino acids. The CDR3 bases are TGTGCCAGCAGTTACGGAGGGGACGTCGGGGAGCTGTTTTTT. This gives the protein CASSYGGDVGELFF.